These T cell receptor beta chains were read from a single sample in a study of regulatory T cells in long-lasting Graves disease. TCRdb passed the multiplex PCR reads through MiXCR, listing each CDR3 protein once. This sample has a few hundred thousand distinct CDR3 sequences; approximately 18% occur once, and the top ten carry about 11%. These data were also reused for a study on T cells in Graves' hyperthyroidism and ophthalmopathy.

The source material was peripheral blood mononuclear cells (PBMCs), sampled at new diagnosis, from a patient treated with antithyroid drugs. These receptors all stem from a woman in her 30s with Graves disease. The CDR3 runs from the conserved cysteine through the conserved F or W. The order of the fields is clone size, V gene, D gene, J gene, CDR3 DNA, CDR3 protein. A D gene is named only where the DNA matches it firmly. Some rows mark clone size as missing; the rest say once, few, many or name a class of expanded clone.

clone size: few
V gene: TRBV5-6
D gene: -
J gene: TRBJ1-1
CDR3 DNA: TGTGCCAGCAGTAATCGGGGCCGGAGGATGAACACTGAAGCTTTCTTT
CDR3 protein: CASSNRGRRMNTEAFF

clone size: many
V gene: TRBV9
D gene: -
J gene: TRBJ2-3
CDR3 DNA: TGTGCCAGCAGCGTAGACGGGCCCACAGATACGCAGTATTTT
CDR3 protein: CASSVDGPTDTQYF

clone size: many
V gene: TRBV5-1
D gene: -
J gene: TRBJ1-5
CDR3 DNA: TGCGCCAGCAGCTCCGACTGGGATCAGCCCCAGCATTTT
CDR3 protein: CASSSDWDQPQHF

clone size: -
V gene: TRBV7-2
D gene: -
J gene: TRBJ2-4
CDR3 DNA: TGTGCCAGCAGCCGATTTGTCGAAGGGGGGAAGTACTTC
CDR3 protein: CASSRFVEGGKYF

clone size: many
V gene: TRBV29-1
D gene: -
J gene: TRBJ1-2
CDR3 DNA: TGCAGCGTTTCCGGGACGGAAGCTAACTATGGCTACACCTTC
CDR3 protein: CSVSGTEANYGYTF

clone size: many
V gene: TRBV7-6
D gene: -
J gene: TRBJ1-5
CDR3 DNA: TGTGCCAGCAGCTTAGAATGGGGAAGCAATCAGCCCCAGCATTTT
CDR3 protein: CASSLEWGSNQPQHF

clone size: many
V gene: TRBV4-1
D gene: TRBD1
J gene: TRBJ1-6
CDR3 DNA: TGCGCCAGCAGCCAAGAGGCAGGGGGCGTGGGTTCACCCCTCCACTTT
CDR3 protein: CASSQEAGGVGSPLHF

clone size: few
V gene: TRBV7-2
D gene: -
J gene: TRBJ2-3
CDR3 DNA: TGTGCCAGCAGCGGGGAGATCCTTCCAGGCACAGATACGCAGTATTTT
CDR3 protein: CASSGEILPGTDTQYF

clone size: many
V gene: TRBV10-3
D gene: -
J gene: TRBJ2-2
CDR3 DNA: TGTGCCATCAGTGAGGTCGACAAGGGAAACAATGGGGAGCTGTTTTTT
CDR3 protein: CAISEVDKGNNGELFF

clone size: many
V gene: TRBV28
D gene: TRBD1
J gene: TRBJ1-3
CDR3 DNA: TGTGCCAGCAGCATAGGGACAGCCTTCTCTGGAAACACCATATATTTT
CDR3 protein: CASSIGTAFSGNTIYF

clone size: many
V gene: TRBV12-3/TRBV12-4
D gene: -
J gene: TRBJ2-3
CDR3 DNA: TGTGCCAGCATCCTCCAAGGGGAAGTGGGCACAGATACGCAGTATTTT
CDR3 protein: CASILQGEVGTDTQYF

clone size: many
V gene: TRBV7-8
D gene: -
J gene: TRBJ1-1
CDR3 DNA: TGTGCCAGCAGCTTAGCGAAGGGATATACTGAAGCTTTCTTT
CDR3 protein: CASSLAKGYTEAFF

clone size: many
V gene: TRBV20-1
D gene: TRBD2
J gene: TRBJ2-3
CDR3 DNA: TGCAGTGCTAGAGGAGGGGCGGGGGCAGATACGCAGTATTTT
CDR3 protein: CSARGGAGADTQYF

clone size: many
V gene: TRBV28
D gene: -
J gene: TRBJ1-5
CDR3 DNA: TGTGCCAGCAGTTTATCTTTCAGGGATAGCAATCAGCCCCAGCATTTT
CDR3 protein: CASSLSFRDSNQPQHF

clone size: -
V gene: TRBV28
D gene: TRBD1
J gene: TRBJ1-5
CDR3 DNA: TGTGCCAGCAGTACCCAAGACAGGGTCCAGCCCCAGCATTTT
CDR3 protein: CASSTQDRVQPQHF

clone size: -
V gene: TRBV28
D gene: -
J gene: TRBJ2-7
CDR3 DNA: TGTGCCAGCAGTCCCTACGGACTGCCGCCAAGGAACGAGCAGTACTTC
CDR3 protein: CASSPYGLPPRNEQYF

clone size: few
V gene: TRBV18
D gene: -
J gene: TRBJ2-4
CDR3 DNA: TGTGCCAGCTCACCGCAACAGACTATATCAAACATTCAGTACTTC
CDR3 protein: CASSPQQTISNIQYF

clone size: -
V gene: TRBV11-3
D gene: TRBD1
J gene: TRBJ1-6
CDR3 DNA: TGTGCCAGCAGCTTAACCTCGCTCCGACAGGGGCGATCCAATTCACCCCTCCACTTT
CDR3 protein: CASSLTSLRQGRSNSPLHF

clone size: many
V gene: TRBV3-1
D gene: -
J gene: TRBJ1-5
CDR3 DNA: TGTGCCAGCAGCCAAGATGGCAGGTATAGCAATCAGCCCCAGCATTTT
CDR3 protein: CASSQDGRYSNQPQHF

clone size: -
V gene: TRBV29-1
D gene: -
J gene: TRBJ1-4
CDR3 DNA: TGCAGCGGTACCGGGACTTTTAATGAAAAACTGTTTTTT
CDR3 protein: CSGTGTFNEKLFF

clone size: many
V gene: TRBV11-2
D gene: -
J gene: TRBJ2-7
CDR3 DNA: TGTGCCAGCAGCTTAGGAGGGCACTACGAGCAGTACTTC
CDR3 protein: CASSLGGHYEQYF

clone size: many
V gene: TRBV30
D gene: -
J gene: TRBJ1-5
CDR3 DNA: TGTGCCTGGAGTGTACGGGGAAGGGGGTACAATCAGCCCCAGCATTTT
CDR3 protein: CAWSVRGRGYNQPQHF

clone size: many
V gene: TRBV28
D gene: -
J gene: TRBJ1-5
CDR3 DNA: TGTGCCAGCAGTTTACCAGGGGCCGGTCAGCCCCAGCATTTT
CDR3 protein: CASSLPGAGQPQHF

clone size: few
V gene: TRBV5-1
D gene: -
J gene: TRBJ2-2
CDR3 DNA: TGCGCCAGCAGCTTACATGGGGAGCTGTTTTTT
CDR3 protein: CASSLHGELFF

clone size: -
V gene: TRBV13
D gene: -
J gene: TRBJ1-4
CDR3 DNA: TGTGCCAGCAGCTTCGGTTCAAATGAAAAACTGTTTTTT
CDR3 protein: CASSFGSNEKLFF

clone size: many
V gene: TRBV11-3
D gene: TRBD2
J gene: TRBJ2-1
CDR3 DNA: TGTGCCAGCAGCTTATTCGGCGGGGGACGGTACAATGAGCAGTTCTTC
CDR3 protein: CASSLFGGGRYNEQFF

clone size: many
V gene: TRBV2
D gene: -
J gene: TRBJ1-5
CDR3 DNA: TGTGCCAGCAGTGAGCTCGGCAATCAGCCCCAGCATTTT
CDR3 protein: CASSELGNQPQHF

clone size: many
V gene: TRBV5-1
D gene: -
J gene: TRBJ1-2
CDR3 DNA: TGCGCCAGCAGCCCTGGACAGAGATATGGCTACACCTTC
CDR3 protein: CASSPGQRYGYTF

clone size: many
V gene: TRBV2
D gene: TRBD2
J gene: TRBJ2-4
CDR3 DNA: TGTGCCAGCAACCCTTTGGGACTAGCGGGAGGAACCAAAAACATTCAGTACTTC
CDR3 protein: CASNPLGLAGGTKNIQYF

clone size: many
V gene: TRBV11-1
D gene: TRBD1
J gene: TRBJ2-2
CDR3 DNA: TGTGCCAGCCGGACAGGGGACGCGAACACCGGGGAGCTGTTTTTT
CDR3 protein: CASRTGDANTGELFF

clone size: many
V gene: TRBV6-9
D gene: TRBD1
J gene: TRBJ1-1
CDR3 DNA: TGTGCCAGCAGTTACTCAGGGGGCGTCACTGAAGCTTTCTTT
CDR3 protein: CASSYSGGVTEAFF

clone size: -
V gene: TRBV4-1
D gene: TRBD1
J gene: TRBJ1-4
CDR3 DNA: TGCGCCAGCAGCCACCCCGGGACAGGGGGTCAAAAACTGTTTTTT
CDR3 protein: CASSHPGTGGQKLFF

clone size: many
V gene: TRBV29-1
D gene: -
J gene: TRBJ1-1
CDR3 DNA: TGCAGCGTTCGGAGTAACACTGAAGCTTTCTTT
CDR3 protein: CSVRSNTEAFF

clone size: many
V gene: TRBV15
D gene: TRBD2
J gene: TRBJ2-2
CDR3 DNA: TGTGCCACCAGCAGAGATCGAGCGGGGGCCGGGGAGCTGTTTTTT
CDR3 protein: CATSRDRAGAGELFF

clone size: -
V gene: TRBV28
D gene: -
J gene: TRBJ2-7
CDR3 DNA: TGTGCCAGCTCATTCCGGGGCTTAAGAGGACAGCAGTACTTC
CDR3 protein: CASSFRGLRGQQYF

clone size: many
V gene: TRBV2
D gene: -
J gene: TRBJ1-3
CDR3 DNA: TGTGCCAGCACCGCGGACCGGAAATATCCTGGAAACACCATATATTTT
CDR3 protein: CASTADRKYPGNTIYF